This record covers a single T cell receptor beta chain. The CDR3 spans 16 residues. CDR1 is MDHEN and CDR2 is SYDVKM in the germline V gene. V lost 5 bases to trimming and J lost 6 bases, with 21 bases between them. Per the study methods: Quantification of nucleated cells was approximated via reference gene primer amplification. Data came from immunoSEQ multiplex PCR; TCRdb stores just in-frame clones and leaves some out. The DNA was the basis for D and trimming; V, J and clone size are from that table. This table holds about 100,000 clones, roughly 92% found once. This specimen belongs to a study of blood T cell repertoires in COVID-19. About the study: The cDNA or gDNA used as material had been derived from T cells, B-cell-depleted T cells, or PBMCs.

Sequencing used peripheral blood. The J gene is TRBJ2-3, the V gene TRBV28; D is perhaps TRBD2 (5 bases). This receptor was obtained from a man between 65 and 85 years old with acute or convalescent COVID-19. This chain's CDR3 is CASSPPGWFSRDTQYF. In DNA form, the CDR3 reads TGTGCCAGCAGTCCACCGGGGTGGTTTAGTCGTGATACGCAGTATTTT.